The rows below give T cell receptor beta chains drawn from one sample of a study of T-cell reconstitution after alpha-beta-depleted transplantation in children. TCRdb reprocessed the PCR reads with MiXCR, giving one entry per CDR3 protein. The data show 190,000 or so distinct CDR3 sequences, less than 8% seen once. This specimen was PBMCs from the stem cell graft donor, taken from the stem cell graft. The receptor source for this set is a human donor who donated a stem cell graft to a child with Wiskott-Aldrich syndrome. Both conserved end residues are part of each CDR3. The D gene is left open where the match is weak. Not every row has a clone size; where given, it reads once, few, many or a size class.

J gene,V gene,D gene,clone size,CDR3 DNA,CDR3 protein
TRBJ1-2,TRBV5-1,.,many,TGCGCCAGCAGCTTAATCCCAGGGGACTATGGCTACACCTTC,CASSLIPGDYGYTF
TRBJ2-7,TRBV4-3,.,many,TGCGCCAGCAGCCAAGACCGGACAGCCCTCTCCTACGAGCAGTACTTC,CASSQDRTALSYEQYF
TRBJ1-2,TRBV12-3/TRBV12-4,.,many,TGTGCCAGCAGTTCCCCCGGTTCGGAGAACTATGGCTACACCTTC,CASSSPGSENYGYTF
TRBJ2-7,TRBV12-3/TRBV12-4,TRBD1,many,TGTGCCAGCAGGCTGACAGGGGGCAAACACTACGAGCAGTACTTC,CASRLTGGKHYEQYF
TRBJ2-5,TRBV6-5,TRBD1,many,TGTGCCAGCAGTTACTCGCGGGGGGACAGGGGAAAGACCCAGTACTTC,CASSYSRGDRGKTQYF
TRBJ1-4,TRBV14,.,many,TGTGCCAGCAGCCGGACTCGGACGGCAGTCGGGGAAAAACTGTTTTTT,CASSRTRTAVGEKLFF
TRBJ2-6,TRBV20-1,.,.,TGCAGTGCTAATATCCGACAAGGGCCGATGAGCTCTGGGGCCAACGTCCTGACTTTC,CSANIRQGPMSSGANVLTF
TRBJ1-4,TRBV14,.,.,TGTGCCAGCAGCCAAGTAAGGGGGATCGGTGAAAAACTGTTTTTT,CASSQVRGIGEKLFF
TRBJ1-5,TRBV12-3/TRBV12-4,.,many,TGTGCCAGCAGTTTATCAGGGGACAATCAGCCCCAGCATTTT,CASSLSGDNQPQHF
TRBJ2-1,TRBV29-1,TRBD1,few,TGCAGCGTTGAAGATTGGGACAGGGCCAATGAGCAGTTCTTC,CSVEDWDRANEQFF
TRBJ1-2,TRBV29-1,.,many,TGCAGCGTTGGAACACTCTATGGCTACACCTTC,CSVGTLYGYTF
TRBJ2-7,TRBV25-1,.,.,TGTGCCAGCAGTGATCTGAAGGGGACTGTTCTATACGAGCAGTACTTC,CASSDLKGTVLYEQYF
TRBJ2-5,TRBV18,TRBD2,many,TGTGCCAGCTCAAGGACTAGCGGGGGACTCGGGAGGTCGGAGACCCAGTACTTC,CASSRTSGGLGRSETQYF
TRBJ1-2,TRBV6-2/TRBV6-3,TRBD1,many,TGTGCCAGCAGATACGACAGGGAAGATGGCTACACCTTC,CASRYDREDGYTF
TRBJ2-1,TRBV6-2/TRBV6-3,.,few,TGTGGGGTTCAGGGTAGAATATCTTCCTACAATGAGCAGTTCTTC,CGVQGRISSYNEQFF
TRBJ2-7,TRBV7-9,TRBD1,many,TGTGCCAGCAGCTCTACCGACAGGGGGATATCCTACGAGCAGTACTTC,CASSSTDRGISYEQYF
TRBJ2-5,TRBV7-6,TRBD2,many,TGTGCCAGCAGCCTTAGCGGGGGGGCGTGGGAGACCCAGTACTTC,CASSLSGGAWETQYF
TRBJ2-1,TRBV29-1,.,many,TGCAGCGCCAGGAGGGACACCCGCAACTACAATGAGCAGTTCTTC,CSARRDTRNYNEQFF
TRBJ2-2,TRBV6-1,.,many,TGTGCCAGCAGTGGCCAGGGAGGAACCGGGGAGCTGTTTTTT,CASSGQGGTGELFF
TRBJ2-2,TRBV5-1,.,few,TGCGCCAGCAGGACAGAAATAAGGAAGCCAGGGGAGCTGTTTTTT,CASRTEIRKPGELFF
TRBJ1-2,TRBV29-1,.,many,TGCAGCGTTGACTATCAGGGTCCCCTGGGAGGCTACACCTTC,CSVDYQGPLGGYTF
TRBJ2-5,TRBV10-3,.,many,TGTGCCATCAGCCCGTTGGGAATGGAGACCCAGTACTTC,CAISPLGMETQYF
TRBJ2-7,TRBV20-1,TRBD1,.,TGCAGTGCCGAGTACCCGGGACAGGGGGCATCTTACGAGCAGTACTTC,CSAEYPGQGASYEQYF
TRBJ2-1,TRBV7-6,.,many,TGTGCCAGCAGCTCTAGCATTTACAATGAGCAGTTCTTC,CASSSSIYNEQFF
TRBJ2-3,TRBV10-3,.,few,TGTGCCATCAGTGACGACGACGGCACAGATACGCAGTATTTT,CAISDDDGTDTQYF
TRBJ1-1,TRBV7-9,TRBD1,many,TGTGCCAGCAGCGATCGAGGACAGGAGCCTGAAGCTTTCTTT,CASSDRGQEPEAFF
TRBJ1-4,TRBV30,.,.,TGTGCCTGGAGTACTGGACGGGTTAATGAAAAACTGTTTTTT,CAWSTGRVNEKLFF